This T cell receptor (beta chain) was obtained from a study of cytomegalovirus exposure and HLA in healthy donors. Overall study: Early released data comprised tens of millions of unique TCRs from HLA-typed donors. The study, taken as a whole, reports: Follow-up analysis later connected one missense variant in DCLRE1C with trimming of TCR beta V- and J-genes.

This clone occurred once. The antigen remains undetermined. With 5 bases removed from V and 0 bases from J, the gap between germline ends came to 14 bases. The germline gives CDR1 SGHRS, CDR2 YFSETQ. The CDR3 runs to 15 residues. Vbeta (60) and Jbeta (13) primers were used in the PCR. Profiled with immunoSEQ multiplex PCR; TCRdb holds only in-frame clones, not every one. The sample carries 250,000 to 350,000 clones, 75% to 85% recorded once. Specimen: PBMCs. The chain couples TRBV5-1 to TRBJ1-2, with D perhaps TRBD1 (6 bases). This receptor was taken from a girl aged 2 to 10 in good health and CMV-seronegative. In DNA, the CDR3 is TGCGCCAGCAGTCGGGACATCATCTCTAACTATGGCTACACCTTC. This translates into CASSRDIISNYGYTF.